The 23 T cell receptor beta chains below come from one sample, sequenced in a study of cytomegalovirus exposure and HLA in healthy donors. Primers included in the PCR were 60 Vbeta and 13 Jbeta primers. Method: immunoSEQ multiplex PCR; TCRdb's copy keeps in-frame clones and lacks some. The top ten hold about 3.7% of the sample, which has roughly 100,000 clones, approximately 85% seen once. The sequenced sample consisted of PBMCs. The receptor source for this set is a man aged 25-40 years in good health and CMV-seronegative.

The V call is TRBV6-1, the J call TRBJ2-5; 7 bases align to TRBD1. Looked up from germline, CDR1 is MNHNS and CDR2 is SASEGT. The CDR3 covers 15 residues. The trim removed 10 bases at V and 4 bases at J, leaving 15 bases unmatched. The CDR3 loop is CATDYLGGFRETQYF. CDR3 nucleotides: TGTGCCACTGACTACTTAGGGGGCTTCCGAGAGACCCAGTACTTC.

In this sample, this clone turned up a few times. This chain joins TRBV5-4 and TRBJ2-5; D is possibly TRBD1 (6 bases). The J call may be mistaken, given a closer DNA end match to TRBJ2-7. Germline V gives CDR1 SGHNT, CDR2 YYREEE (reference sequence). This CDR3 contains 14 residues. The CDR3 region has the DNA TGTGCCAGCAGCGCCACACAGGGATTCTACGAGCAGTACTTC. It encodes CASSATQGFYEQYF.

CDR3 bases: TGTGCCAGCAGTTTATACTTGGGGCGGGAGCTGGGCGGGGAGCTGTTTTTT. It yields the protein CASSLYLGRELGGELFF. The J gene is TRBJ2-2, the V gene TRBV27, with TRBD2 matching 7 bases. V was pared by 1 base and J by 7 bases, with 12 bases of the junction left unmatched. The CDR3 loop spans 17 amino acids. CDR1 is MNHEY and CDR2 is SMNVEV in the germline V gene (reference sequence).

The chain uses TRBV5-4 and TRBJ2-5, with 7 bases fitting TRBD1. V lost 4 bases, J lost 4 bases, and 10 bases stayed unmatched. The length of the CDR3 is 15 residues. CDR1 SGHNT and CDR2 YYREEE come from the germline V gene (reference sequence). The CDR3 reads CASSPRGRGTETQYF. The CDR3 coding sequence is TGTGCCAGCAGCCCTCGAGGCAGGGGGACAGAGACCCAGTACTTC.

This clone was counted once. The V and J genes are TRBV19 and TRBJ1-5; 9 bases are shared with TRBD1. Germline V gene data show CDR1 as LNHDA and CDR2 as SQIVND (reference sequence). The V gene end was trimmed by 5 bases and the J gene end by 2 bases; junction bases not matched to a gene: 10. The CDR3 covers 17 residues. As DNA, the CDR3 is TGTGCCAGTAGTCATCTCCGGGACAGGGACGGCAATCAGCCCCAGCATTTT. Translated: CASSHLRDRDGNQPQHF.

The V gene is TRBV5-1, the J gene TRBJ2-1; 11 bases fit TRBD2. Trimming at V came to 0 bases and at J to 2 bases, leaving 7 bases not matched to a gene. Per the germline V gene, CDR1 is SGHRS and CDR2 is YFSETQ. The CDR3 contains 18 residues. The CDR3 region is CASSLARASGGPYNEQFF. In DNA, the CDR3 is TGCGCCAGCAGCTTGGCGCGGGCTAGCGGGGGGCCCTACAATGAGCAGTTCTTC.

The chain combines TRBV5-1 with TRBJ2-5; TRBD2 matches at 12 bases. The germline gives CDR1 SGHRS, CDR2 YFSETQ. J was trimmed by 5 bases and V by 4 bases; bases with no gene match: 6. This CDR3 is 15 amino acids long. The CDR3 is CASSQTSGGLETQYF. CDR3 sequence (DNA): TGCGCCAGCAGCCAGACTAGCGGGGGCCTGGAGACCCAGTACTTC.

J is TRBJ2-3 and V is TRBV19, with D tentatively TRBD2 (6 bases). Trimming pared 5 bases from V and 0 bases from J, leaving 15 bases between. Germline CDR1 and CDR2: LNHDA and SQIVND (reference sequence). The CDR3 totals 16 residues. CDR3: CASSFFPLASTDTQYF. CDR3 in DNA: TGTGCCAGTAGTTTTTTCCCTCTAGCGAGCACAGATACGCAGTATTTT.

This clone has a single count. The chain employs TRBV2 and TRBJ2-5, with a weak D call TRBD2 (5 bases). Trimming stripped 11 bases from V and 4 bases from J, with 17 bases between. CDR1 is SNHLY and CDR2 is FYNNEI in the germline V gene. This CDR3 has 13 amino acids. The chain's CDR3 is CAGENRGPETQYF. CDR3 nucleotides: TGTGCCGGCGAGAATCGGGGTCCAGAGACCCAGTACTTC.

This clone was recorded only once. The CDR3 loop is CASSLGAFYEQYF. The CDR3 DNA is TGTGCCAGCAGCTTAGGGGCGTTCTACGAGCAGTACTTC. The chain links TRBV11-2 to TRBJ2-7, with D uncertain. The CDR3 loop spans 13 amino acids. V lost 1 base and J 3 bases, leaving 7 bases between the germline ends. Germline lookup yields CDR1 SGHAT and CDR2 FQNNGV.

This chain links TRBV9 with TRBJ1-2; 10 bases align to TRBD1. From germline, CDR1 is SGDLS and CDR2 YYNGEE. The J segment lost 6 bases and the V segment lost 0 bases, leaving 8 bases of the junction unmatched. This CDR3 contains 16 residues. The CDR3 DNA reads TGTGCCAGCAGCGTAGCTAACCGGGACAGGGGAAATGGCTACACCTTC. Residues: CASSVANRDRGNGYTF.

The chain joins TRBV29-1 to TRBJ2-7, with 9 bases aligning to TRBD1. The germline V gene encodes CDR1 SQVTM and CDR2 ANQGSEA. The CDR3 runs 14 residues. Trimming cost V 6 bases and J 2 bases; bases outside gene matches: 8. The CDR3 is CSVEPGTGTYEQYF. In nucleotides, the CDR3 is TGCAGCGTAGAACCCGGGACAGGGACCTACGAGCAGTACTTC.

The chain has TRBV4-3 and TRBJ2-7; D possibly corresponds to TRBD2 (6 bases). This CDR3 is built from 16 residues. V was pared by 0 bases and J by 3 bases, with 15 bases between. The V gene's germline CDR1 is LGHNA and CDR2 YSLEER. CDR3 amino acids: CASSQDYHLRGYEQYF. The CDR3 nucleotides are TGCGCCAGCAGCCAAGACTACCATCTGCGGGGCTACGAGCAGTACTTC.

The rearrangement links TRBV11-2 to TRBJ2-5; tentatively, D is TRBD1 (6 bases). V was shortened by 5 bases and J by 4 bases, with 17 bases between the two germline ends. The CDR3 is 15 amino acids. Germline CDR1 SGHAT, CDR2 FQNNGV. CDR3 DNA sequence: TGTGCCAGCAGCCCCTGGGCAGGGGTGAGAGAGACCCAGTACTTC. Amino acid sequence: CASSPWAGVRETQYF.

This clone was observed once. The rearrangement joins TRBV29-1 to TRBJ2-7, with 10 bases aligning to TRBD1. Germline assignment: CDR1 SQVTM and CDR2 ANQGSEA. The CDR3 is made up of 14 amino acids. V dropped 4 bases and J dropped 4; count of bases not matched to a gene: 7. CDR3 residues: CSVVTTGGGYEQYF. CDR3 in DNA: TGCAGCGTTGTAACGACAGGGGGCGGGTACGAGCAGTACTTC.

This clone was recorded only once. This chain connects TRBV7-7 to TRBJ2-5; 7 positions agree with TRBD1. J lost 4 bases, V lost 5 bases, and 10 bases had no gene match. The germline CDR1 and CDR2 sequences are SSHAT and FNYEAQ (reference sequence). The CDR3 spans 15 residues. The CDR3 here is CASSQGVDRVETQYF. The CDR3 bases are TGTGCCAGCAGCCAGGGGGTCGACAGGGTAGAGACCCAGTACTTC.

The V gene is TRBV2, the J gene TRBJ1-2, with a possible D match to TRBD1 (6 bases). The germline gives CDR1 SNHLY, CDR2 FYNNEI. Trimming left V 3 bases short and J 5 bases short, with 16 bases between. CDR3 length equals 15 residues. CDR3 nucleotide sequence: TGTGCCAGCAGTGATCAGGAGGACAGAGATTATGGCTACACCTTC. It specifies CASSDQEDRDYGYTF.

The genes are TRBV5-4 and TRBJ2-7; a weak D match, TRBD1 (5 bases). This CDR3 has 14 residues. Trimming cost V 2 bases and J 5 bases, with 14 bases left between them. Germline CDR1 SGHNT, CDR2 YYREEE (reference sequence). CDR3 DNA sequence: TGTGCCAGCAGCTTCGGAAGGGTAGGGGACGAGCAGTACTTC. Its translation: CASSFGRVGDEQYF.

The rearrangement uses TRBV28 and TRBJ2-2, with TRBD2 identical over 8 bases. V lost 0 bases, J lost 3 bases, and 6 bases stayed unmatched. The germline V gene encodes CDR1 MDHEN and CDR2 SYDVKM. The CDR3 totals 17 residues. The CDR3 is CASSLWSSGPHTGELFF. The CDR3 DNA reads TGTGCCAGCAGTTTATGGTCTAGCGGGCCACACACCGGGGAGCTGTTTTTT.

DNA for the CDR3: TGCGCCAGCAGCTTGCCGGGAGCGAGGTACGAGCAGTACTTC. The encoded protein is CASSLPGARYEQYF. This sequence joins TRBV5-1 and TRBJ2-7; D might be TRBD2 (6 bases). Trimming took 1 base from V and 4 from J, leaving 12 bases between them. CDR3 size: 14 residues. The germline CDR1 and CDR2 sequences are SGHRS and YFSETQ.

V is TRBV14 and J is TRBJ2-7, with D possibly TRBD2 on 6 matching bases. The CDR3 covers 15 residues. Germline CDR1 SGHDN, CDR2 FVKESK. Trimming removed 2 bases from V and 4 bases from J, with 15 bases in between. The CDR3 reads CASSQLSSGLYEQYF. For the CDR3, the DNA is TGTGCCAGCAGCCAATTATCCAGCGGGCTTTACGAGCAGTACTTC.

The chain uses TRBV7-2 and TRBJ2-3; weak D call: TRBD1 (5 bases). Germline V gene lookup returns CDR1 SGHTA and CDR2 FQGNSA. CDR3 size: 12 residues. V dropped 5 bases and J dropped 6 bases, with 9 bases sitting between them. The CDR3 loop is CASSAPGDTQYF. The CDR3, as DNA: TGTGCCAGCAGCGCTCCAGGGGATACGCAGTATTTT.

This chain joins TRBV9 and TRBJ2-3; the match to TRBD2 covers 7 bases. The J segment lost 4 bases and the V segment lost 3 bases, leaving 5 bases of the junction unmatched. From germline, CDR1 is SGDLS and CDR2 YYNGEE. There are 14 residues in the CDR3. CDR3 DNA: TGTGCCAGCAGCGGGGGACTACCCGCAGATACGCAGTATTTT. It specifies CASSGGLPADTQYF. The full variable domain, in which reference TRBV9 and TRBJ2-3 provide the parts outside the CDR3, is DSGVTQTPKHLITATGQRVTLRCSPRSGDLSVYWYQQSLDQGLQFLIQYYNGEERAKGNILERFSAQQFPDLHSELNLSSLELGDSALYFCASSGGLPADTQYFGPGTRLTVL.